One and the same sample provided the 10 T cell receptor beta chains below, sequenced in a study of glioma-infiltrating T cells after dendritic cell vaccination. Using immunoSEQ multiplex PCR, the repertoire was profiled, and TCRdb retains in-frame clones only, with some absent. The profile covers under 100,000 clones, with 85% to 90% appearing a single time and about 3.2% taken by the ten largest. Specimen: blood, collected before dendritic cell vaccination. The receptor set was obtained from a human donor with glioblastoma.

The chain links TRBV6-1 to TRBJ2-7; 9 nucleotides agree with TRBD1. The germline V gene encodes CDR1 MNHNS and CDR2 SASEGT. The CDR3 length is 13 residues. The V segment lost 10 bases and the J segment 5 bases; nucleotides outside the gene matches: 9. The DNA of the CDR3 is TGTGCCACCAGGGACAGGGCCAAGGACGAGCAGTACTTC. The encoded protein is CATRDRAKDEQYF.

This chain uses TRBV7-9 with TRBJ1-1; 8 bases line up with TRBD1. Losses at the gene ends were 5 bases for V and 11 bases for J; bases not matched to a gene: 7. CDR1 SEHNR and CDR2 FQNEAQ come from the germline V gene (reference sequence). The length of the CDR3 is 12 residues. CDR3 DNA sequence: TGTGCCAGCAGCCCACAGGGGGAGGAGGCTTTCTTT. Translation gives CASSPQGEEAFF. The full variable domain, rest sourced from reference TRBV7-9 and TRBJ1-1, is DTGVSQNPRHKITKRGQNVTFRCDPISEHNRLYWYRQTLGQGPEFLTYFQNEAQLEKSRLLSDRFSAERPKGSFSTLEIQRTEQGDSAMYLCASSPQGEEAFFGQGTRLTVV.

The V and J genes are TRBV19 and TRBJ2-5; TRBD1 aligns across 7 bases. The DNA end is a closer match to TRBJ2-7, so the J assignment may be wrong. This CDR3 region has 14 residues. Germline V gives CDR1 LNHDA, CDR2 SQIVND (reference sequence). The DNA for the CDR3 is TGTGCCAGTAGTACCCGGGACAGCCCCTACGAGCAGTACTTC. Encoded protein: CASSTRDSPYEQYF.

CDR3 region: CASSQDWPGDTQYF. DNA of the CDR3: TGCGCCAGCAGCCAAGACTGGCCGGGGGATACGCAGTATTTT. The chain couples TRBV4-1 to TRBJ2-3, with D maybe TRBD2 (5 bases). There are 14 residues in the CDR3. V was shortened by 0 bases and J by 6 bases, with 10 bases between the two germline ends. Germline loops: CDR1 MGHRA, CDR2 YSYEKL.

The gene calls are TRBV11-2 and TRBJ2-7; the D is unclear. The length of the CDR3 is 12 residues. The germline V gene encodes CDR1 SGHAT and CDR2 FQNNGV. Between the trimmed V and J ends, which lost 3 bases and 3 bases, there was a span of 6 bases. The CDR3 DNA follows: TGTGCCAGCAGCTTCTCCCTCTACGAGCAGTACTTC. Residues: CASSFSLYEQYF.

Points on this clone: A junction end diverges from the germline sequence, so it may reflect a read error. This sequence joins TRBV11-1 and TRBJ1-2, with 9 positions matching TRBD1. Germline CDR1 and CDR2: SGHAT and FQDESV (reference sequence). The CDR3 runs 13 residues. CDR3 residues: CASSFIQGAPVPF. CDR3 bases: TGTGCCAGCAGCTTCATACAGGGGGCCCCCGTCCCCTTC. The whole variable domain, filled in from reference TRBV11-1 and TRBJ1-2, reads EAEVAQSPRYKITEKSQAVAFWCDPISGHATLYWYRQILGQGPELLVQFQDESVVDDSQLPKDRFSAERLKGVDSTLKIQPAELGDSAMYLCASSFIQGAPVPFGSGTRLTVV.

This clone occurred once. The V gene is TRBV2, the J gene TRBJ1-3; D not certain. V was cut by 9 bases and J by 0 bases, with 9 bases left in between. CDR1 SNHLY and CDR2 FYNNEI come from the germline V gene. The CDR3 runs 13 residues. Here the CDR3 reads CASTESSGNTIYF. CDR3 in DNA: TGTGCCAGTACAGAGAGCTCTGGAAACACCATATATTTT.

The V and J genes are TRBV19 and TRBJ2-1; 11 bases are shared with TRBD2. V trimming: 5 bases; J trimming: 3 bases; junction bases outside the gene matches: 3. The germline V gene has CDR1 LNHDA and CDR2 SQIVND (reference sequence). This CDR3 is 15 amino acids long. The CDR3 DNA sequence: TGTGCCAGTAGTCCGGGACTAGCGGTCTACAATGAGCAGTTCTTC. Residues: CASSPGLAVYNEQFF.

This clone was seen only once. The chain couples TRBV11-3 to TRBJ2-3; maybe TRBD1 (6 bases). Germline V gene lookup returns CDR1 SGHNT and CDR2 YENEEA. V lost 6 bases and J lost 4, with 17 bases in between. CDR3 length: 15 amino acids. The CDR3 sequence: CASSPTGFRADTQYF. CDR3 DNA: TGTGCCAGCAGTCCAACAGGGTTTAGGGCAGATACGCAGTATTTT.

This chain joins TRBV10-1 and TRBJ2-5; 7 bases line up with TRBD2. Germline CDR1 WNHNN, CDR2 SYGVQD (reference sequence). The CDR3 runs 13 residues. The V and J ends lost 2 bases and 10 bases, in that order; junction bases with no gene match: 7. The CDR3 loop reads CASSERGPGGQYF. For the CDR3, the DNA is TGCGCCAGCAGTGAGCGGGGACCGGGGGGCCAGTACTTC.